What follows are 10 T cell receptor beta chains derived from one specimen sequenced in a study of metastatic and nonmetastatic thyroid tumors (dated by TCRdb to about 2020). The library was prepared using PCR. The instrument given in TCRdb is Illumina HiSeq 4000. The raw public reads went through TCRdb reprocessing: fastp at Q25, MiXCR clone calling, in-frame beta chains kept. The sample includes 10,000 to 15,000 clones, with under 30% observed a single time. The ten largest clones capture 18% of the sample. No patient had received any treatment before thyroid surgery. Sequences were obtained from tumor tissue. These receptors were obtained from a female donor with papillary thyroid cancer or a benign thyroid nodule (not recorded which). Some clones in this sample may be carry-over from other donors' samples.

This clone is medium-sized by share. The chain links TRBV28 to TRBJ2-1; the D is unclear. Trimming took 5 bases from V and 7 from J, leaving 18 bases between them. There are 15 residues in the CDR3. CDR1 is MDHEN, CDR2 SYDVKM, per germline. In DNA, the CDR3 is TGTGCCAGCAGTCTGTTGTGGAGCCGTAGGAATGAGCAGTTCTTC. Its translation is CASSLLWSRRNEQFF.

This clone is a singleton in its sample. The chain has TRBV20-1 and TRBJ1-5, with D unresolved. The germline gives CDR1 DFQATT, CDR2 SNEGSKA (reference sequence). V gave up 0 bases and J gave up 3 bases, with 15 bases separating them. The CDR3 is made up of 16 amino acids. The CDR3 coding sequence is TGCAGTGCTAGAGATGATGCAGGTCTTCACAATCAGCCCCAGCATTTT. Protein sequence: CSARDDAGLHNQPQHF.

Concerning this clone: This is likely a read error, given that the CDR3 carries no conserved phenylalanine or tryptophan at its end. The J gene is TRBJ1-6, the V gene TRBV7-8, with D hard to call. This CDR3 is 15 amino acids long. The germline V gene encodes CDR1 SGHVS and CDR2 FQNEAQ. V was cut by 1 base and J by 0 bases, with 4 bases left in between. Here the CDR3 reads CASSLGISYNSPLHS. The CDR3 DNA reads as TGTGCCAGCAGCTTAGGGATCTCCTATAATTCACCCCTCCACTCT.

This clone was observed at least ten times. V is TRBV6-2 or TRBV6-3 and J is TRBJ2-4, with 13 bases matching TRBD2. The germline V gene has CDR1 MNHEY and CDR2 SVGEGT. The CDR3 runs to 16 residues. Trimming at V came to 6 bases and at J to 7 bases, leaving 9 bases not matched to a gene. The CDR3 sequence: CASRTGTSGDGNIQYF. The CDR3 region has the DNA TGTGCCAGCAGAACGGGGACTAGCGGGGATGGGAACATTCAGTACTTC.

Ten or more counts support this clone. A read error is possible here, since a much larger clone lies one base away. Here the CDR3 omits its conserved ending phenylalanine or tryptophan, so a read error is the likely source. The CDR3 nucleotides are TGTGCCAGCAGGGCAACAGGGCTCTTTACTGAAGCTTTCTCT. Translating gives CASRATGLFTEAFS. The chain carries TRBV2 and TRBJ1-1, with D perhaps matching TRBD1 (6 bases). CDR3 size: 14 residues. V lost 6 bases and J lost 5, with 16 bases in between. Per the germline V gene, CDR1 is SNHLY and CDR2 is FYNNEI.

This rearrangement joins TRBV3-1 to TRBJ1-2, with D possibly TRBD1 on 6 matching bases. The CDR3 extends over 14 amino acids. Per germline, CDR1 LGHDT and CDR2 YNNKEL (reference sequence). Trimming left V 0 bases short and J 5 bases short, with 10 bases between. The CDR3 reads CASSQDLQGYGYTF. The CDR3 DNA follows: TGTGCCAGCAGCCAAGATCTGCAGGGGTATGGCTACACCTTC.

This clone qualifies as medium-sized (0.01 to 0.1%). The chain uses TRBV6-2 or TRBV6-3 and TRBJ1-1; D is unresolved. The germline V gene has CDR1 MNHEY and CDR2 SVGEGT. CDR3 length: 14 amino acids. The V end was cut by 2 bases, the J end by 0 bases, with 7 bases between. CDR3 nucleotides: TGTGCCAGCAGTTACCCGGAACTGAACACTGAAGCTTTCTTT. Translated, it gives CASSYPELNTEAFF.

This clone was recorded many times. The rearrangement uses TRBV10-3 and TRBJ2-1, with TRBD2 identical over 12 bases. The CDR3 has 17 amino acids. Germline assignment: CDR1 ENHRY and CDR2 SYGVKD. V dropped 6 bases and J dropped 1; count of bases not matched to a gene: 7. CDR3 in DNA: TGTGCCATCAGCCTAACTAGCGGGGGGTTATCCTACAATGAGCAGTTCTTC. It encodes CAISLTSGGLSYNEQFF.

This sequence joins TRBV11-2 and TRBJ2-1; 13 bases match TRBD2. V trimming: 6 bases; J trimming: 0 bases; junction bases outside the gene matches: 17. The CDR3 spans 21 residues. Per germline, CDR1 SGHAT and CDR2 FQNNGV. DNA for the CDR3: TGTGCCAGCAGGACTAGCCCTTTAGCGGGACTAGCGGGACCCTCCTACAATGAGCAGTTCTTC. As protein: CASRTSPLAGLAGPSYNEQFF.

This clone was counted at least ten times. The chain employs TRBV20-1 and TRBJ2-1; 12 bases are a match to TRBD2. CDR3 length: 16 amino acids. From germline, CDR1 is DFQATT and CDR2 SNEGSKA (reference sequence). V trimming: 5 bases; J trimming: 9 bases; junction bases outside the gene matches: 14. The CDR3 loop is CSAFRGLAGGQGEQFF. The CDR3 region has the DNA TGCAGTGCTTTCCGCGGCCTAGCGGGGGGGCAGGGTGAGCAGTTCTTC.